A single sample is the source of the 25 T cell receptor beta chains below, sequenced in a study of monozygotic twins with inflammatory bowel disease. From its re-call of the 5' RACE reads, TCRdb lists each CDR3 protein once, without DNA. This sample contains some 170,000 distinct CDR3 sequences. Sample: blood. These TCRs come from a human donor with ulcerative colitis or Crohn's disease, or a healthy co-twin of an affected twin (not recorded which).

This rearrangement joins TRBV5-5 to TRBJ2-7; the TRBD1 assignment by TCRdb is unverifiable without DNA. CDR3 size: 17 residues. CDR1 SGHKS and CDR2 YYEKEE come from the germline V gene (reference sequence). The CDR3 here is CASSLGLGEVYTYEQYF. The variable domain in full, with the rest retrieved from reference TRBV5-5 and TRBJ2-7, is DAGVTQSPTHLIKTRGQQVTLRCSPISGHKSVSWYQQVLGQGPQFIFQYYEKEERGRGNFPDRFSARQFPNYSSELNVNALLLGDSALYLCASSLGLGEVYTYEQYFGPGTRLTVT.

V usage is TRBV7-2 and J usage is TRBJ2-7; TCRdb's assignment of TRBD2 cannot be checked, as there is no DNA. This CDR3 is 20 amino acids long. CDR1 is SGHTA and CDR2 is FQGNSA in the germline V gene. CDR3 sequence reads: CASRAGTSGRASKSSYEQYF.

The V call is TRBV27, the J call TRBJ1-4; TCRdb calls TRBD1, which cannot be checked without DNA. The CDR3 contains 14 residues. In germline, CDR1 is MNHEY, CDR2 SMNVEV (reference sequence). Here the CDR3 reads CASSFNRVGEKLFF.

The chain employs TRBV24-1 and TRBJ2-5. Germline V gene lookup returns CDR1 KGHDR and CDR2 SFDVKD. The CDR3 totals 16 residues. The CDR3 protein is CATSDPSNGKEETQYF.

V usage is TRBV5-1 and J usage is TRBJ2-1. The germline V gene encodes CDR1 SGHRS and CDR2 YFSETQ. CDR3 size: 15 residues. The CDR3 sequence is CASSLQRSSYNEQFF. The complete variable domain, with remaining parts taken from reference TRBV5-1 and TRBJ2-1, reads KAGVTQTPRYLIKTRGQQVTLSCSPISGHRSVSWYQQTPGQGLQFLFEYFSETQRNKGNFPGRFSGRQFSNSRSEMNVSTLELGDSALYLCASSLQRSSYNEQFFGPGTRLTVL.

Here the CDR3 reads CASSEWPRQNEKLFF. This rearrangement joins TRBV25-1 to TRBJ1-4; the D gene TCRdb calls, TRBD1, cannot be checked with no DNA. The CDR3 contains 15 residues. Germline CDR1 is MGHDK and CDR2 is SYGVNS.

CDR3 amino acids: CASSLRVNYEQYF. The gene calls are TRBV5-1 and TRBJ2-7; absent DNA, TCRdb's TRBD1 call cannot be checked. The CDR3 contains 13 residues. The germline V gene encodes CDR1 SGHRS and CDR2 YFSETQ.

The rearrangement joins TRBV28 to TRBJ2-7; as DNA is missing, the TRBD2 call by TCRdb cannot be tested. The germline V gene encodes CDR1 MDHEN and CDR2 SYDVKM. The CDR3 covers 12 residues. The chain's CDR3 is CASKEGNNEQYF.

This chain links TRBV6-5 with TRBJ2-3; TCRdb calls TRBD2, which cannot be checked without DNA. CDR3 length: 16 residues. Germline lookup yields CDR1 MNHEY and CDR2 SVGAGI. Here the CDR3 reads CASSHRAVGLTDTQYF.

V and J are TRBV5-5 and TRBJ1-5. CDR1 is SGHKS and CDR2 is YYEKEE in the germline V gene (reference sequence). This CDR3 comprises 15 residues. This CDR3 is CASSFWEGSNQPQHF.

V and J are TRBV27 and TRBJ1-2. Germline V gives CDR1 MNHEY, CDR2 SMNVEV (reference sequence). The CDR3 covers 16 residues. CDR3 sequence: CASSLDARTGLYGYTF.

The chain couples TRBV7-2 to TRBJ2-1; the D call from TCRdb, TRBD2, cannot be confirmed without DNA. The CDR3 runs to 14 residues. Germline V CDR1 and CDR2: SGHTA, FQGNSA. The CDR3 region is CASSSRDYNNEQFF.

This chain joins TRBV5-1 and TRBJ2-3; TCRdb calls TRBD1, which cannot be checked without DNA. Germline V lookup: CDR1 SGHRS, CDR2 YFSETQ. This CDR3 has 14 amino acids. This CDR3 is CASRGQGGTDTQYF.

The genes are TRBV12-3 or TRBV12-4 and TRBJ1-1; TCRdb reports TRBD1, a call that lacks DNA to check it against. This CDR3 spans 16 amino acids. CDR3 amino acids: CASRRDTSSMNTEAFF.

The CDR3 loop is CASSFRDRGTGELFF. The V gene is TRBV5-4, the J gene TRBJ2-2; the D gene TCRdb calls, TRBD1, cannot be checked with no DNA. The CDR3 length is 15 residues. Germline V gives CDR1 SGHNT, CDR2 YYREEE (reference sequence).

The J gene is TRBJ2-1, the V gene TRBV19; TCRdb's assignment of TRBD2 cannot be checked, as there is no DNA. This CDR3 has 14 amino acids. Germline CDR1 is LNHDA and CDR2 is SQIVND (reference sequence). CDR3 sequence: CASSETSGRNEQFF.

V is TRBV14 and J is TRBJ1-1. The V gene's germline CDR1 is SGHDN and CDR2 FVKESK. CDR3 length equals 16 residues. CDR3 residues: CASSQLFQGLNTEAFF.

The V gene is TRBV5-1, the J gene TRBJ2-2; the D gene TCRdb calls, TRBD1, cannot be checked with no DNA. The CDR3 is 15 amino acids. CDR1 and CDR2 (germline): SGHRS, YFSETQ. The CDR3 sequence is CASSRGPRGTGELFF.

The chain has TRBV19 and TRBJ2-1; the D gene TCRdb calls, TRBD1, cannot be checked with no DNA. The CDR3 runs to 16 residues. Per germline, CDR1 LNHDA and CDR2 SQIVND (reference sequence). The chain's CDR3 is CASLRTGSSSYNEQFF.

The chain carries TRBV20-1 and TRBJ2-5. This CDR3 spans 14 amino acids. Germline CDR1 and CDR2: DFQATT and SNEGSKA (reference sequence). CDR3 amino acids: CSARDRNGQETQYF.

V gene TRBV7-2 combines with J gene TRBJ2-7; TCRdb gives TRBD1 as the D gene, but with no DNA this cannot be confirmed. The germline gives CDR1 SGHTA, CDR2 FQGNSA. This CDR3 spans 14 amino acids. This chain's CDR3 is CASRLGQGFYEQYF.

The V gene is TRBV5-1, the J gene TRBJ1-2; without DNA, the TCRdb call of TRBD1 cannot be checked. Germline assignment: CDR1 SGHRS and CDR2 YFSETQ. This CDR3 is built from 19 residues. CDR3 protein: CASSLSSRMGGGGLYGYTF.

This chain uses TRBV7-2 with TRBJ2-7; TCRdb designates TRBD1, a call that cannot be tested without DNA. CDR3 length: 15 amino acids. The germline V gene has CDR1 SGHTA and CDR2 FQGNSA. The CDR3 reads CASSSGGAGMAEQYF.

This sequence joins TRBV5-1 and TRBJ2-1; without DNA, the TCRdb call of TRBD2 cannot be checked. Per germline, CDR1 SGHRS and CDR2 YFSETQ. The CDR3 loop spans 17 amino acids. CDR3 sequence reads: CASSLGLARSSYNEQFF. Drawing the rest from reference TRBV5-1 and TRBJ2-1, the complete variable domain is KAGVTQTPRYLIKTRGQQVTLSCSPISGHRSVSWYQQTPGQGLQFLFEYFSETQRNKGNFPGRFSGRQFSNSRSEMNVSTLELGDSALYLCASSLGLARSSYNEQFFGPGTRLTVL.

The V call is TRBV5-1, the J call TRBJ2-3; TCRdb's D call of TRBD2 is untestable without DNA. Germline V gives CDR1 SGHRS, CDR2 YFSETQ. The CDR3 runs to 14 residues. CDR3 sequence reads: CASRGTRATDTQYF. The full variable domain, with the rest looked up from reference TRBV5-1 and TRBJ2-3, is KAGVTQTPRYLIKTRGQQVTLSCSPISGHRSVSWYQQTPGQGLQFLFEYFSETQRNKGNFPGRFSGRQFSNSRSEMNVSTLELGDSALYLCASRGTRATDTQYFGPGTRLTVL.